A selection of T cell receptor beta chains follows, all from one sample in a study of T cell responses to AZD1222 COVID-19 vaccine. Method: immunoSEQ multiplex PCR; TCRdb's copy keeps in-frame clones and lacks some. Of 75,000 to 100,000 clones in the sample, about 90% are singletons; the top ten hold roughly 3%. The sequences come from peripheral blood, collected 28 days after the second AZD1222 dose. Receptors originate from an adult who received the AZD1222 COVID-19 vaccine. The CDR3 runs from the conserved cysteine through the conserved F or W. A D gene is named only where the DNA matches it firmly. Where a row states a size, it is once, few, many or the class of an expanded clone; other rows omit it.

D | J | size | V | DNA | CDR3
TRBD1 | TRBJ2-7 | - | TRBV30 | TGTGCCTGGAGCAGGGGGCCATACTCCTACGAGCAGTACTTC | CAWSRGPYSYEQYF
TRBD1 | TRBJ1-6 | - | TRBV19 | TGTGCCAGTACCCCGACCACAGGGGGCCTAAATTCACCCCTCCACTTT | CASTPTTGGLNSPLHF
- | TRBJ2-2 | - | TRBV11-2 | TGTGCCAGCAGCTTAGATGGGGGGTTCACCGGGGAGCTGTTTTTT | CASSLDGGFTGELFF
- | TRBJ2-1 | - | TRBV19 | TGTGCCAGTAGTATATGGTTCGGGGCAGAGACTCAGTTCTTC | CASSIWFGAETQFF
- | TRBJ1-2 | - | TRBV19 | TGTGCCAGTAGTGGCTACAGGGATTCTAACTATGGCTACACCTTC | CASSGYRDSNYGYTF
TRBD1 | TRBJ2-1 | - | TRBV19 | TGTGCCAGTAGTTTTGACAGGGGGCTAGGTGAGCAGTTCTTC | CASSFDRGLGEQFF
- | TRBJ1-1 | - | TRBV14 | TGTGCCAGCAGCCGCGAGGGGGGGTACACTGAAGCTTTCTTT | CASSREGGYTEAFF
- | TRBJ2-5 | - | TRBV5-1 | TGCGCCAGCAGCTTGGAGGGGGGAGTCCAAGAGACCCAGTACTTC | CASSLEGGVQETQYF
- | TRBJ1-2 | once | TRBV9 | TGTGCCAGCAGCGTAGCCCAGGGCCTGGATGGCTACACCTTC | CASSVAQGLDGYTF
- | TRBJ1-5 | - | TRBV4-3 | TGCGCCAGCAGCCAAGCATACAGGGTTGGTCAGCCCCAGCATTTT | CASSQAYRVGQPQHF
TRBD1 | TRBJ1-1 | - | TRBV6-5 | TGTGCCAGCACCCGGGACAGGGCGGACACTGAAGCTTTCTTT | CASTRDRADTEAFF
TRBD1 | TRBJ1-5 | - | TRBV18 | TGTGCCAGCTCACCCACCAGGGGGAATTTGGGCAATCAGCCCCAGCATTTT | CASSPTRGNLGNQPQHF
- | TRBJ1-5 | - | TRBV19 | TGTGCCACGACCCTGGGAAAAAATCAGCCCCAGCATTTT | CATTLGKNQPQHF
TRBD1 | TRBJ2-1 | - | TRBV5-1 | TGCGCCAGCAGCCTGAGGGGGCACGGAAAACTCAATGAGCAGTTCTTC | CASSLRGHGKLNEQFF
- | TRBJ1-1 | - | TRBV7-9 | TGTGCCAGCAGTCAATCAGGCGGAACTGAAGCTTTCTTT | CASSQSGGTEAFF
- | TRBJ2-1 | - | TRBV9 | TGTGCCAGCAGCGTAGGGCAGGGCGCCTACAATGAGCAGTTCTTC | CASSVGQGAYNEQFF